This entry lists 2 T cell receptor beta chains sequenced from one sample in a study of cytomegalovirus exposure and HLA in healthy donors. This PCR relied on a set of 60 Vbeta primers and 13 Jbeta primers. TCRdb's table, derived via immunoSEQ multiplex PCR, lists solely in-frame clones and lacks some. The sample has tens of thousands of clones, 70% seen once; the top ten hold roughly 9.7%. Sequenced sample: PBMCs. The receptors were gathered from a woman in her 50s in good health and CMV-seropositive.

The J gene is TRBJ1-1, the V gene TRBV5-6; no definite D call. V gave up 1 base and J gave up 5 bases, with 15 bases separating them. The CDR3 is 15 residues long. CDR1 is SGHDT and CDR2 is YYEEEE in the germline V gene. CDR3 sequence: CASSLNWRRRTEAFF. In DNA, the CDR3 is TGTGCCAGCAGCTTGAATTGGAGGAGGAGGACTGAAGCTTTCTTT. The full variable domain, with the rest looked up from reference TRBV5-6 and TRBJ1-1, is DAGVTQSPTHLIKTRGQQVTLRCSPKSGHDTVSWYQQALGQGPQFIFQYYEEEERQRGNFPDRFSGHQFPNYSSELNVNALLLGDSALYLCASSLNWRRRTEAFFGQGTRLTVV.

V is TRBV19 and J is TRBJ1-1; TRBD1 agrees at 9 bases. Germline V gives CDR1 LNHDA, CDR2 SQIVND (reference sequence). V lost 4 bases, J lost 6 bases, and 9 bases stayed unmatched. This CDR3 spans 15 amino acids. CDR3 loop: CASSTPDRGYAEAFF. The CDR3, as DNA: TGTGCCAGTAGTACACCCGACAGGGGGTACGCTGAAGCTTTCTTT.